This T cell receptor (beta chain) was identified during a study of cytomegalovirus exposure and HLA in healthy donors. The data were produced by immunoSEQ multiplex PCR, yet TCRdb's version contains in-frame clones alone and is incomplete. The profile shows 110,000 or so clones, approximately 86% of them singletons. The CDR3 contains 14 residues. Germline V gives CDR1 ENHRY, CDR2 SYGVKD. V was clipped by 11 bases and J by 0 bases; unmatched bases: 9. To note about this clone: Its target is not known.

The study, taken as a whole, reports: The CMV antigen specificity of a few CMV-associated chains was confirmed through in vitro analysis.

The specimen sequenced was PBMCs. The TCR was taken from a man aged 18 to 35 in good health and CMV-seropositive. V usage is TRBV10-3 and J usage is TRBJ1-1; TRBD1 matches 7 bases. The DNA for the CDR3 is TGTGCCGCCCGAGGGACAGCGGTGAACACTGAAGCTTTCTTT. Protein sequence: CAARGTAVNTEAFF.